This T cell receptor (beta chain) comes out of a study of blood T cell repertoires in COVID-19. This clone was seen a single time. This CDR3 comprises 16 residues. The germline gives CDR1 MNHEY, CDR2 SVGAGI. Trimming stripped 0 bases from V and 0 bases from J, with 9 bases between. Per the study methods: Estimated nucleated cell counts came from reference gene primer amplification. The method was immunoSEQ multiplex PCR; TCRdb's version includes in-frame clones alone and lacks a portion of them. D and trimming were read from the DNA, whereas the V and J calls and clone size are those reported in that table. The sample lists around 470,000 clones, nearly 90% occurring once.

The chain carries TRBV6-5 and TRBJ2-1; tentatively, D is TRBD1 (6 bases). The sequenced sample was peripheral blood. The TCR sequence derives from a man aged 18 to 30 with COVID-19, enrolled during active disease. CDR3 amino acids: CASSYSRGSSYNEQFF. The CDR3 nucleotides are TGTGCCAGCAGTTACTCGAGGGGGAGCTCCTACAATGAGCAGTTCTTC.